This T cell receptor (beta chain) emerged from a study of liver allograft versus peripheral blood T cells. Overall study context: T cell receptor repertoires in transplanted livers were compared with those in recipients' peripheral blood. Study-wide findings and caveats: Reports indicated that T cell receptor repertoires inside liver allografts differed from those in peripheral blood.

The CDR3 runs to 14 residues. CDR1 is PRHDT and CDR2 is FYEKMQ in the germline V gene (reference sequence). Each CDR3 protein gets one entry after TCRdb re-called the reads with MiXCR. Of about 13,000 distinct CDR3 sequences listed, less than 20% are singletons. Points on this clonotype: Its antigen is unknown. This likely reflects a read error, since a far larger clone is one base away.

This sequence was found in a human patient who had a liver transplant. The graft donor may have given rise to some T cells. This chain joins TRBV13 and TRBJ1-6, with no clear D. CDR3 residues: CVSSASDGNSPLHF. The CDR3 nucleotides are TGTGTCAGCAGTGCCTCCGACGGGAATTCACCCCTCCACTTT.